These T cell receptor beta chains were read from a single sample in a study of identical twins. TCRdb analysed the 5' RACE reads with MiXCR anew, one entry per CDR3 protein. The sample records 420,000 or so distinct CDR3 sequences, roughly 18% being singletons. The sample consisted of naive T cells sorted from blood. The receptors come from a man in his fifties in good health. The CDR3 runs from the conserved cysteine through the conserved F or W. The D gene is left open where the match is weak. Expanded clones are given a class, and other clones once, few, many or no size at all.

D	J	V	size	CDR3	DNA
NA	TRBJ2-1	TRBV18	NA	CASSPRGSGTPYNEQFF	TGTGCCAGCTCACCCCGGGGTAGCGGAACTCCCTACAATGAGCAGTTCTTC
TRBD2	TRBJ2-3	TRBV28	NA	CASGTSGGITDTQYF	TGTGCCAGCGGGACTAGCGGGGGGATCACAGATACGCAGTATTTT
NA	TRBJ1-1	TRBV10-3	few	CAISETGYTEAFF	TGTGCCATCAGTGAGACAGGCTACACTGAAGCTTTCTTT
NA	TRBJ1-1	TRBV18	NA	CASSPPSPYAGRAFF	TGTGCCAGCTCACCACCTTCTCCGTATGCGGGTCGGGCTTTCTTT
NA	TRBJ2-5	TRBV29-1	many	CSVVGNQETQYF	TGCAGCGTTGTCGGCAATCAAGAGACCCAGTACTTC
NA	TRBJ2-4	TRBV6-5	NA	CASSYLGESKNIQYF	TGTGCCAGCAGTTACCTAGGGGAATCCAAAAACATTCAGTACTTC
NA	TRBJ1-5	TRBV10-3	NA	CAISEFRGTGQPQHF	TGTGCCATCAGTGAGTTTAGGGGGACGGGTCAGCCCCAGCATTTT
NA	TRBJ2-7	TRBV28	NA	CASMGAHEQYF	TGTGCCAGCATGGGGGCCCACGAGCAGTACTTC
TRBD1	TRBJ2-1	TRBV29-1	many	CSGWDRGYNEQFF	TGCAGCGGTTGGGACAGGGGATACAATGAGCAGTTCTTC
NA	TRBJ2-5	TRBV7-2	NA	CASSLGASWGETQYF	TGTGCCAGCAGCTTAGGGGCCTCGTGGGGGGAGACCCAGTACTTC
TRBD1	TRBJ1-2	TRBV6-1	few	CASTNLKRTGLYGYTF	TGTGCCAGCACAAACCTGAAAAGGACAGGACTCTATGGCTACACCTTC
NA	TRBJ2-7	TRBV27	NA	CARTYYEQYF	TGTGCCAGGACGTATTACGAGCAGTACTTC
NA	TRBJ2-5	TRBV7-8	few	CASSLGVGLQETQYF	TGTGCCAGCAGCTTAGGAGTCGGCCTCCAAGAGACCCAGTACTTC
TRBD2	TRBJ2-3	TRBV5-6	many	CASSLGPGLAADTQYF	TGTGCCAGCAGCTTGGGGCCGGGACTAGCGGCAGATACGCAGTATTTT
TRBD2	TRBJ2-3	TRBV29-1	many	CSVGGGSFTDTQYF	TGCAGCGTCGGGGGGGGCAGCTTCACAGATACGCAGTATTTT
NA	TRBJ2-6	TRBV7-7	NA	CASSPSTGANVLTF	TGTGCCAGCAGCCCTAGTACTGGGGCCAACGTCCTGACTTTC
NA	TRBJ1-2	TRBV5-1	few	CASSKDGGDYGYTF	TGCGCCAGCAGCAAGGACGGCGGAGACTATGGCTACACCTTC
TRBD2	TRBJ2-2	TRBV7-6	NA	CASSLTLTSGRPGELFF	TGTGCCAGCAGCCTAACGTTGACTAGCGGGAGACCCGGGGAGCTGTTTTTT
NA	TRBJ2-1	TRBV10-1	many	CASSGQGNRDEQFF	TGCGCCAGCTCGGGGCAGGGAAATAGGGATGAGCAGTTCTTC
NA	TRBJ2-1	TRBV29-1	many	CSVEPSPSKYNEQFF	TGCAGCGTTGAGCCGTCCCCATCTAAATACAATGAGCAGTTCTTC
NA	TRBJ2-5	TRBV11-2	NA	CASRQPGRNPETQYF	TGTGCCAGCAGACAACCGGGACGGAATCCAGAGACCCAGTACTTC
NA	TRBJ1-1	TRBV5-1	NA	CASRFSTEAFF	TGCGCCAGCAGGTTTAGCACTGAAGCTTTCTTT
TRBD2	TRBJ2-7	TRBV5-1	few	CASRRTSGRAGPLYEQYF	TGCGCCAGCCGAAGGACTAGCGGGAGGGCCGGTCCCCTTTACGAGCAGTACTTC
TRBD1	TRBJ1-5	TRBV28	NA	CASSPRGRGDSNQPQHF	TGTGCCAGCAGTCCCAGGGGGCGGGGTGATAGCAATCAGCCCCAGCATTTT
TRBD1	TRBJ1-5	TRBV7-6	few	CASSLGTGGVPQPQHF	TGTGCCAGCAGCTTAGGAACAGGGGGAGTGCCTCAGCCCCAGCATTTT
TRBD1	TRBJ2-1	TRBV10-3	NA	CAISVGTGGENEQFF	TGTGCCATCAGTGTTGGGACAGGGGGGGAGAATGAGCAGTTCTTC
TRBD1	TRBJ1-5	TRBV20-1	NA	CSATKRERGRGSNQPQHF	TGCAGTGCTACGAAAAGGGAGAGGGGGCGGGGCAGCAATCAGCCCCAGCATTTT
TRBD1	TRBJ2-5	TRBV5-1	many	CASSLTGQGGQETQYF	TGCGCCAGCAGCTTGACCGGACAGGGTGGCCAAGAGACCCAGTACTTC
TRBD1	TRBJ2-2	TRBV4-3	NA	CASRLAMGQGNTGELFF	TGCGCCAGCAGGCTAGCTATGGGACAGGGGAACACCGGGGAGCTGTTTTTT
NA	TRBJ2-7	TRBV7-2	few	CASSSIVVYEQYF	TGTGCCAGCAGCTCCATTGTAGTCTACGAGCAGTACTTC
NA	TRBJ2-5	TRBV5-4	NA	CASSLTQRETQYF	TGTGCCAGCAGCTTGACGCAAAGGGAGACCCAGTACTTC
TRBD2	TRBJ2-3	TRBV15	once	CATSRDFATSGRGGTDTQYF	TGTGCCACCAGCAGAGATTTTGCGACTAGCGGGAGGGGGGGCACAGATACGCAGTATTTT
NA	TRBJ1-1	TRBV10-3	NA	CAISVQGVNTEAFF	TGTGCCATCAGTGTTCAGGGTGTGAACACTGAAGCTTTCTTT
NA	TRBJ2-3	TRBV20-1	many	CSARVTGTTDTQYF	TGCAGTGCTAGAGTCACGGGGACCACAGATACGCAGTATTTT
NA	TRBJ2-7	TRBV7-2	many	CASSLYGRNSYEQYF	TGTGCCAGCAGCTTATACGGTCGGAACTCCTACGAGCAGTACTTC
TRBD1	TRBJ1-1	TRBV29-1	few	CSAGQGAEAFF	TGCAGCGCCGGACAGGGGGCTGAAGCTTTCTTT
NA	TRBJ2-4	TRBV11-2	many	CASSLGGWAKNIQYF	TGTGCCAGCAGCTTAGGGGGGTGGGCCAAAAACATTCAGTACTTC